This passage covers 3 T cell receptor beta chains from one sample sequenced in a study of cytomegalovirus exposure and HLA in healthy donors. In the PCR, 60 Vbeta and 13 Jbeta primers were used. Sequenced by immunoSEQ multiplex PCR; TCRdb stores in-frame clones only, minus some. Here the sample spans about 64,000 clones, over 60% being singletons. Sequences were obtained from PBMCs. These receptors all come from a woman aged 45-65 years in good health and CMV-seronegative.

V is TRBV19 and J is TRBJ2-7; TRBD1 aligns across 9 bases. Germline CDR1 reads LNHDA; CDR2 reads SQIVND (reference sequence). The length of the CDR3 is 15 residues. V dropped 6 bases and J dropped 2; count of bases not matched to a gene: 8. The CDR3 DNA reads TGTGCCAGTAGGAATCCGGGACAGGGACCCTACGAGCAGTACTTC. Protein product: CASRNPGQGPYEQYF.

CDR3 nucleotides: TGCGCCAGCAGCTTCGGGACTAGCGAAGAGACCCAGTACTTC. Translation gives CASSFGTSEETQYF. The chain carries TRBV5-1 and TRBJ2-5; 10 bases fit TRBD2. The CDR3 length is 14 residues. V trimming: 2 bases; J trimming: 3 bases; junction bases outside the gene matches: 1. From germline, CDR1 is SGHRS and CDR2 YFSETQ.

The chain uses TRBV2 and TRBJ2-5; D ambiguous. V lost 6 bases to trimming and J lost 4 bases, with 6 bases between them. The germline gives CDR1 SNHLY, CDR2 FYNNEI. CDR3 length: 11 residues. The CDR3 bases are TGTGCCAGCAGGAGCGTAGAGACCCAGTACTTC. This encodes CASRSVETQYF. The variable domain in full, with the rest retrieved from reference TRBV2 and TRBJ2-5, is EPEVTQTPSHQVTQMGQEVILRCVPISNHLYFYWYRQILGQKVEFLVSFYNNEISEKSEIFDDQFSVERPDGSNFTLKIRSTKLEDSAMYFCASRSVETQYFGPGTRLLVL.